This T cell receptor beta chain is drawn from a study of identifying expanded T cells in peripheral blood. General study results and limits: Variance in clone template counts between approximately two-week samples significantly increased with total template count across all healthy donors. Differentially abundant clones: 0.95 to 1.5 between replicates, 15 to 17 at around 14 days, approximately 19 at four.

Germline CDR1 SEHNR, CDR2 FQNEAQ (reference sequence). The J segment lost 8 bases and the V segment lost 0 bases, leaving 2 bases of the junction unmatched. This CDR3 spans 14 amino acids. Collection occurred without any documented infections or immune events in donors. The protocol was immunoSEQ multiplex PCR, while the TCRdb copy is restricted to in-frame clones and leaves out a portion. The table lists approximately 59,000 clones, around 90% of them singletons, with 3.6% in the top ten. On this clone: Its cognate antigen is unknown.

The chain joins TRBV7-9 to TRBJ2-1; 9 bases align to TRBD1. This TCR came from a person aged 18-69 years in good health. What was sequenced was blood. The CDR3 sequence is CASSLARDRDEQFF. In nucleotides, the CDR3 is TGTGCCAGCAGCTTAGCCCGGGACAGGGATGAGCAGTTCTTC.